This T cell receptor (beta chain) was sequenced during a study of blood T cell repertoires in COVID-19. Background on the study: Nucleic acid was either cDNA or gDNA, and it came from T cells, B-cell-depleted T cells, or PBMCs.

Data came from immunoSEQ multiplex PCR; TCRdb stores just in-frame clones and leaves some out. The data hold 200,000 to 250,000 clones, with more than 85% observed a single time. Trimming took off 1 base at V and 0 bases at J, with 9 bases between the two ends. The CDR3 contains 15 residues. CDR1 SGHDN and CDR2 FVKESK come from the germline V gene. During active infection, Seattle patients enrolled and were then monitored through disease. This receptor was obtained from a woman aged 45-65 years with COVID-19, enrolled during active disease. Sequenced: peripheral blood. The gene calls are TRBV14 and TRBJ1-1; the D is unclear. In nucleotides, the CDR3 is TGTGCCAGCAGCCAAGCTCCTCCCTTGAACACTGAAGCTTTCTTT. It yields the protein CASSQAPPLNTEAFF. Complete variable domain (other parts from reference TRBV14 and TRBJ1-1): EAGVTQFPSHSVIEKGQTVTLRCDPISGHDNLYWYRRVMGKEIKFLLHFVKESKQDESGMPNNRFLAERTGGTYSTLKVQPAELEDSGVYFCASSQAPPLNTEAFFGQGTRLTVV.